This TCR beta chain stems from a study of T cell changes during pregnancy in multiple sclerosis. TCRdb's copy holds only in-frame clones and misses some; the assay was immunoSEQ multiplex PCR. The repertoire holds about 70,000 clones, with 85% to 95% as singletons. The germline V and J ends were trimmed by 0 bases and 2 bases, with 11 bases remaining between them. Germline assignment: CDR1 SGHNT and CDR2 YENEEA. The CDR3 runs 15 residues. Sample: CD8+ T cells from peripheral blood mononuclear cells, taken in the third trimester of pregnancy. The J gene is TRBJ2-7, the V gene TRBV11-3; TRBD1 is a possible D gene (6 bases). The receptor comes from a female donor in good health, enrolled as a control in a pregnancy study. This CDR3 reads CASSLDGQGTYEQYF. The CDR3 nucleotides are TGTGCCAGCAGCTTAGATGGGCAGGGGACCTACGAGCAGTACTTC. The complete variable domain, with remaining parts taken from reference TRBV11-3 and TRBJ2-7, reads EAGVVQSPRYKIIEKKQPVAFWCNPISGHNTLYWYLQNLGQGPELLIRYENEEAVDDSQLPKDRFSAERLKGVDSTLKIQPAELGDSAVYLCASSLDGQGTYEQYFGPGTRLTVT.